This TCR beta chain was recorded in a study of blood T cell repertoires in COVID-19 (dated by TCRdb to between 2020 and 2021). Some background on the complete study: The collaborator samples originated in the United States, Italy and Spain and spanned the acute and convalescent phases of COVID-19. Samples were obtained from the ongoing ImmuneRACE study (first 160 participants) and from about 1,300 subjects provided by 6 global collaborators. Where available, HLA class I and class II types were obtained from metadata supplied by the sample provider rather than from assay-based typing. The repertoires were made available in a free public database intended to serve as a resource for research on the immune response to SARS-CoV-2. The prospective study material was composed of cDNA or gDNA derived from T cells, B-cell-depleted T cells, or PBMCs. Nearly every sample came with metadata listing a de-identified subject ID, COVID-19 status, age in years and sex. Deeply sampled blood TCRbeta repertoires from subjects exposed to, actively infected with, or recovered from COVID-19 were included in the dataset.

In regard to this clone: The specificity of this receptor is unknown. Per-base qualities were not stored, and no clone one base away is much larger.

Measured from the cysteine to the phenylalanine, the CDR3 is 13 residues long. The retained sequence is limited to the CDR3, 39 bases, with the frame set at the first base. The immunoSEQ Assay, a bias-controlled multiplex PCR, was used to amplify TCRbeta CDR3 regions from genomic DNA. Turning to the authors' computational methods: The number of nucleated cells in each sample was estimated by amplification of reference gene primers within the assay. Sequence reads were collapsed and filtered to measure the absolute abundance of every unique TCRbeta CDR3 rearrangement. Productive Simpson clonality was computed per sample as the square root of Simpson's diversity index over productive rearrangements. TCRdb stores this immuneACCESS table with in-frame sequences only. Part of the clones is absent; in the studies checked, under half of the shortfall reflects unresolved V genes, and no reason is known for the rest. For V, J and clone size, that table is used; D and trimming come from the DNA. The sample includes 90,000 to 100,000 clones, with approximately 85% observed a single time. The ten largest clones represent around 12% of the sample.

The investigation overall reported the following: The quantity of clinical and demographic metadata differed by source and by participant and was supplied without curation.

Each collaborating institution followed its own protocols to collect whole blood in K2EDTA tubes. For TCRbeta analysis, collaborators shipped samples as frozen whole blood, isolated PBMCs, or DNA extracted from either of those sample types. The sequenced sample was peripheral blood. The receptor was isolated from a human donor in a cohort sampled during active COVID-19. The receptor chain draws on TRBV21-1 and TRBJ1-2; the table's D call, TRBD1, has no DNA check behind it. TRBV21-1 is a recognized pseudogene. The sequenced DNA is TGTGCCAGCAGCAGTGCAGATAACTATGGCTACACCTTC. This is translated as CASSSADNYGYTF.